Each of the 17 T cell receptor beta chains below was sequenced from the same sample in a study of early T cells in non-severe SARS-CoV-2 infection. One entry per CDR3 protein, called by TCRdb with MiXCR from the 5' RACE reads. The repertoire holds roughly 63,000 distinct CDR3 sequences, with 13% as singletons. Sequencing was performed on whole blood. The receptors were gathered from an adult who was a healthcare worker with PCR-confirmed SARS-CoV-2 infection or an uninfected control (not recorded which).

The sample holds many counts of this clonotype. The rearrangement links TRBV27 to TRBJ2-3; 9 bases align to TRBD2. Germline lookup yields CDR1 MNHEY and CDR2 SMNVEV (reference sequence). The V segment lost 5 bases and the J segment 1 base; nucleotides outside the gene matches: 13. The CDR3 runs to 18 residues. Written as DNA, the CDR3 is TGTGCCAGCAGTGGAGGGGTCGGCGGGGGGGCTCGCACAGATACGCAGTATTTT. It translates to CASSGGVGGGARTDTQYF.

This clonotype was detected ten times or more. The chain recombines TRBV2 with TRBJ1-1; tentative D call: TRBD1 (5 bases). The CDR3 has 15 residues. Germline CDR1 reads SNHLY; CDR2 reads FYNNEI. The germline V and J ends were trimmed by 6 bases and 5 bases, with 19 bases remaining between them. The CDR3 DNA sequence: TGTGCCAGCAGGGCCTTACTAGGGTGGGGGACTGAAGCTTTCTTT. This gives the protein CASRALLGWGTEAFF.

This clonotype was observed many times. The V gene is TRBV6-4, the J gene TRBJ1-1; TRBD1 matches at 7 bases. Trimming cost V 6 bases and J 4 bases; bases outside gene matches: 8. The CDR3 length is 14 residues. The germline CDR1 and CDR2 sequences are MRHNA and SNTAGT. The CDR3 nucleotides read TGTGCCAGCAGCGCAACAGGGGAAGGCACTGAAGCTTTCTTT. It translates to CASSATGEGTEAFF.

This clonotype has a count of ten or more. This chain uses TRBV3-1 with TRBJ2-1; 9 positions agree with TRBD2. J was trimmed by 5 bases and V by 3 bases; bases with no gene match: 8. Germline values: CDR1 LGHDT, CDR2 YNNKEL (reference sequence). The length of the CDR3 is 16 residues. The CDR3 is CASSHRLAGHHNEQFF. The CDR3 nucleotides are TGTGCCAGCAGCCACCGGCTAGCGGGGCATCACAATGAGCAGTTCTTC.

The sample holds many counts of this clonotype. This chain joins TRBV4-1 and TRBJ2-5, with D perhaps TRBD1 or TRBD2 (6 bases each). The CDR3 has 16 amino acids. CDR1 and CDR2 (germline): MGHRA, YSYEKL. V lost 2 bases and J 3 bases, leaving 16 bases between the germline ends. The CDR3 spells CASSQLIRGAEETQYF. The CDR3 DNA reads TGCGCCAGCAGCCAACTGATAAGGGGGGCTGAAGAGACCCAGTACTTC.

Many counts were recorded for this clonotype. V usage is TRBV29-1 and J usage is TRBJ2-3; D may match TRBD1 or TRBD2 (6 bases each). V gave up 4 bases and J gave up 10 bases, with 12 bases separating them. The CDR3 contains 11 residues. The germline CDR1 and CDR2 sequences are SQVTM and ANQGSEA. The CDR3 here is CSVGKGGAQYF. The CDR3 nucleotides read TGCAGCGTTGGAAAGGGGGGTGCGCAGTATTTT.

This clonotype was counted only a few times. This rearrangement joins TRBV6-5 to TRBJ2-3; 8 nucleotides match TRBD2. The CDR3 extends over 17 amino acids. V dropped 5 bases and J dropped 0; count of bases not matched to a gene: 10. CDR1 and CDR2 from the germline V gene are MNHEY and SVGAGI. DNA for the CDR3: TGTGCCAGCAGTCTAGGGGCGGGGGGAGCTAGCACAGATACGCAGTATTTT. It encodes CASSLGAGGASTDTQYF.

The chain is built from TRBV20-1 and TRBJ2-2; D is perhaps TRBD1 (5 bases). Trimming took 5 bases from V and 2 from J, leaving 15 bases between them. Germline assignment: CDR1 DFQATT and CDR2 SNEGSKA (reference sequence). The CDR3 consists of 15 residues. This CDR3 reads CSASWGGANTGELFF. CDR3 DNA sequence: TGCAGTGCTTCCTGGGGCGGAGCAAACACCGGGGAGCTGTTTTTT.

This clonotype is a singleton in its sample. This chain connects TRBV12-3 or TRBV12-4 to TRBJ2-2, with 7 bases fitting TRBD2. The CDR3 loop spans 14 amino acids. With 6 bases clipped from V and 4 bases from J, the junction kept 5 bases outside the gene matches. The CDR3 bases are TGTGCCAGCAGGCCATGGGGGGGCACCGGGGAGCTGTTTTTT. Protein sequence: CASRPWGGTGELFF.

This clonotype was seen ten or more times. V usage is TRBV4-1 and J usage is TRBJ2-7; D uncertain. The CDR3 runs 15 residues. V was pared by 1 base and J by 2 bases, with 12 bases between. Germline values: CDR1 MGHRA, CDR2 YSYEKL. CDR3 region: CASSQGLAQTYEQYF. The CDR3 DNA is TGCGCCAGCAGCCAAGGATTAGCCCAAACCTACGAGCAGTACTTC.

Many counts were recorded for this clonotype. J is TRBJ2-2 and V is TRBV7-9, with TRBD2 matching 14 bases. CDR3 length equals 18 residues. The J segment lost 4 bases and the V segment lost 5 bases, leaving 9 bases of the junction unmatched. CDR1 SEHNR and CDR2 FQNEAQ come from the germline V gene (reference sequence). The CDR3 region is CASSPHGLAGGLTGELFF. CDR3 bases: TGTGCCAGCAGCCCCCACGGACTAGCGGGGGGACTCACCGGGGAGCTGTTTTTT.

This clonotype came up a few times. The V gene is TRBV10-3, the J gene TRBJ2-7; the match to TRBD2 covers 7 bases. CDR3 length: 13 amino acids. V gave up 6 bases and J gave up 5 bases; unmatched junction bases: 7. Germline values: CDR1 ENHRY, CDR2 SYGVKD. The CDR3 spells CAIRAPLADEQYF. The CDR3 DNA sequence: TGTGCCATCAGGGCTCCTCTAGCGGACGAGCAGTACTTC.

This clonotype has ten or more counts. The chain carries TRBV20-1 and TRBJ2-2; 9 nucleotides match TRBD1. J lost 5 bases, V lost 3 bases, and 7 bases had no gene match. CDR3 size: 15 residues. Germline CDR1 is DFQATT and CDR2 is SNEGSKA (reference sequence). The CDR3 coding sequence is TGCAGTGCTAGCCCGGGACAGGGATTAACCGGGGAGCTGTTTTTT. Translating it yields CSASPGQGLTGELFF.

This clonotype has only a few counts. The chain couples TRBV6-1 to TRBJ1-1, with a tentative D call TRBD1 (5 bases). This CDR3 is 13 amino acids long. CDR1 and CDR2 from the germline V gene are MNHNS and SASEGT. Trimming took off 9 bases at V and 1 base at J, with 12 bases between the two ends. Here the CDR3 reads CASDRTWNTEAFF. The CDR3 nucleotides are TGTGCCAGTGACAGAACCTGGAACACTGAAGCTTTCTTT.

This clonotype was seen more than once but under ten times. The rearrangement joins TRBV7-9 to TRBJ2-2; possibly TRBD1 or TRBD2 for D (5 bases each). Germline assignment: CDR1 SEHNR and CDR2 FQNEAQ (reference sequence). V was pared by 8 bases and J by 3 bases, with 10 bases between. The CDR3 runs to 13 residues. The CDR3 bases are TGTGCCAGCGGGACGTGGGACACCGGGGAGCTGTTTTTT. This sequence encodes CASGTWDTGELFF. Drawing the rest from reference TRBV7-9 and TRBJ2-2, the complete variable domain is DTGVSQNPRHKITKRGQNVTFRCDPISEHNRLYWYRQTLGQGPEFLTYFQNEAQLEKSRLLSDRFSAERPKGSFSTLEIQRTEQGDSAMYLCASGTWDTGELFFGEGSRLTVL.

V gene TRBV5-1 combines with J gene TRBJ2-2; 9 nucleotides line up with TRBD1. J was trimmed by 5 bases and V by 4 bases; bases with no gene match: 3. The CDR3 length is 14 residues. Germline loops: CDR1 SGHRS, CDR2 YFSETQ. CDR3 sequence: CASSVGQGTGELFF. CDR3 bases: TGCGCCAGCAGCGTGGGACAGGGAACCGGGGAGCTGTTTTTT.

The chain uses TRBV27 and TRBJ1-6; D is ambiguous. Germline V gene data show CDR1 as MNHEY and CDR2 as SMNVEV (reference sequence). The CDR3 covers 13 residues. V was trimmed by 6 bases and J by 10 bases, leaving 13 bases between them. The CDR3 protein is CASSLSYVSPLHF. As DNA, the CDR3 is TGTGCCAGCAGCCTCAGTTATGTCTCACCCCTCCACTTT.